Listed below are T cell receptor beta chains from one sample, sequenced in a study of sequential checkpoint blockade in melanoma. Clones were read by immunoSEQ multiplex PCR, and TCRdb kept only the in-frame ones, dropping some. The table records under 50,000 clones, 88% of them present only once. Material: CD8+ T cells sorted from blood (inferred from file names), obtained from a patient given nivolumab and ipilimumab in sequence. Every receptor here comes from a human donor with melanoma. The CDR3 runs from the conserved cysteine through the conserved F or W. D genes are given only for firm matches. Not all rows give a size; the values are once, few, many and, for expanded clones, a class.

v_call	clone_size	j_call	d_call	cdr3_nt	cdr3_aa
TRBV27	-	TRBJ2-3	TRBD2	TGTGCCAGCAGTAGCGGGACTAGCGGGAGGTACACAGATACGCAGTATTTT	CASSSGTSGRYTDTQYF
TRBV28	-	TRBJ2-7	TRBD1	TGTGCCAGCAGTTTAGTTCTACAGGGGCGACCAGTCGAGCAGTACTTC	CASSLVLQGRPVEQYF
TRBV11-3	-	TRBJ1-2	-	TGTGCCAGCAGCGAAGGGGACATATATGGCTACACCTTC	CASSEGDIYGYTF
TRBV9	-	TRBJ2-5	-	TGTGCCAGCAGCGTACAGGACGGCCCCCGGGAGCAGTACTTC	CASSVQDGPREQYF
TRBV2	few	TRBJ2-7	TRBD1	TGTGCCAGCAGAGCAGGGGGCTACGAGCAGTACTTC	CASRAGGYEQYF
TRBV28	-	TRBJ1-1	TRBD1	TGTGCCAGCAGGGGAGCGGACAGGAGTCGGCCCCGGAACACTGAAGCTTTCTTT	CASRGADRSRPRNTEAFF
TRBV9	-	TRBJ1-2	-	TGTGCCAGCAGCGTAGGAACAGCTAACTATGGCTACACCTTC	CASSVGTANYGYTF
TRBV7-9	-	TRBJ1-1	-	TGTGCCAGCAGCTTAGAGGGGGTTTGGACTGAAGCTTTCTTT	CASSLEGVWTEAFF
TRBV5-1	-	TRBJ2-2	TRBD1	TGCGCCAGCAGCCCAACAGGGGATTTCGTCACCGGGGAGCTGTTTTTT	CASSPTGDFVTGELFF
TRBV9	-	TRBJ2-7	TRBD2	TGTGCCAGTAGCGGGGTACCGGGCGAGCAGTACTTC	CASSGVPGEQYF
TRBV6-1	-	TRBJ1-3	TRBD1	TGTGCCAGCAGTGAAGCGACAGGGGCTGGAAACACCATATATTTT	CASSEATGAGNTIYF
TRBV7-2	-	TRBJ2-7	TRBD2	TGTGCCAGCAGCTTAGCTTGGCTAGCGGGGGAGTACGAGCAGTACTTC	CASSLAWLAGEYEQYF
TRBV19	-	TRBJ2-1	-	TGTGCCAGTAGTATGGCCGGGAGCTCCTACAATGAGCAGTTCTTC	CASSMAGSSYNEQFF
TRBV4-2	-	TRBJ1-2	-	TGTGCCAGCAGCCAAGATCACAGGGACCCTAACTATGGCTACACCTTC	CASSQDHRDPNYGYTF
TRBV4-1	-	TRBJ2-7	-	TGCGCCAGCAGCCAACCAAGTGGGGGGGGCAGCTCCTACGAGCAGTACTTC	CASSQPSGGGSSYEQYF
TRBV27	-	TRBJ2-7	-	TGTGCCAGCAGTGTAGGAGTCGGCTACGAGCAGTACTTC	CASSVGVGYEQYF
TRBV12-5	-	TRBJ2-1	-	TGTGCTAGTGGTTTGGGCTACTCAGGGCCTATTTACAATGAGCAGTTCTTC	CASGLGYSGPIYNEQFF
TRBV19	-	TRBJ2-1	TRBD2	TGTGCCAGCCGCCTGTGGACTAGCGGGCCCACTGAGCAGTTCTTC	CASRLWTSGPTEQFF
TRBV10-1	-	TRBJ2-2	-	TGCGCCAGCGCGGGACTCGGCAACACCGGGGAGCTGTTTTTT	CASAGLGNTGELFF
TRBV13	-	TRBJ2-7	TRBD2	TGTGCCAGCAGCTCACGTACTAGCGGTAGCTCCTACGAGCAGTACTTC	CASSSRTSGSSYEQYF
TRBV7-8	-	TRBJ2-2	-	TGTGCCAGCAGCTTAACAGCGAACACCGGGGAGCTGTTTTTT	CASSLTANTGELFF
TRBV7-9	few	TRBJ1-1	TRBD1	TGTGCCAGCAGCCTCCGGGACAGACCCACTGAAGCTTTCTTT	CASSLRDRPTEAFF
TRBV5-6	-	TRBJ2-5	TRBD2	TGTGCCAGCAGCTTCGCACTAGCGGGGAGAATGGGGGAGACCCAGTACTTC	CASSFALAGRMGETQYF
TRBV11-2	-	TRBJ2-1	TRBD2	TGTGCCAGCAGCTTAGGCGGGGGCTCCTACAATGAGCAGTTCTTC	CASSLGGGSYNEQFF
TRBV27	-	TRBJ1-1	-	TGTGCCAGCAGTTACTCAGGGTACACTGAAGCTTTCTTT	CASSYSGYTEAFF
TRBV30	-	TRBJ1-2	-	TGTGCCTGGAGTGTACTCGGACTCGGGGTGTTGAGCTACACCTTC	CAWSVLGLGVLSYTF
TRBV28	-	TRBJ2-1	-	TGTGCCAGCAGTTTTAGCGGTAGCTCCTACAATGAGCAGTTCTTC	CASSFSGSSYNEQFF
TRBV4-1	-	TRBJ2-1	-	TGCGCCAGCAGCCAAGAGTGGGAGGCAGGGTTAAATATATGGAGGACGGACAATGAGCAGTTCTTC	CASSQEWEAGLNIWRTDNEQFF
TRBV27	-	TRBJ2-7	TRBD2	TGTGCCAGCAGTTGGACTAGCGGGAGATCCGAGCAGTACTTC	CASSWTSGRSEQYF
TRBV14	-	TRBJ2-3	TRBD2	TGTGCCAGCAGCCTGACTAGCGGGAGAAGGATAGATACGCAGTATTTT	CASSLTSGRRIDTQYF
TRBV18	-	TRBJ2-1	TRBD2	TGTGCCAGCTCACCGACTAGCGGGAGTGTCCATGAGCAGTTCTTC	CASSPTSGSVHEQFF
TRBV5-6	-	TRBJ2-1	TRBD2	TGTGCCAGCAGCTTGGTCGGTTTAGCGGGAGGGAATGAGCAGTTCTTC	CASSLVGLAGGNEQFF
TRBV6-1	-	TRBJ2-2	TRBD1	TGTGCCAGCAGCTCAGGGGGCGGGCACGGGGAGCTGTTTTTT	CASSSGGGHGELFF
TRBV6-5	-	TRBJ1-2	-	TGTGCCAGCAGTTACAACAGCTTGATGGCTGGCTACACCTTC	CASSYNSLMAGYTF
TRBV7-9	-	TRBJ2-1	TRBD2	TGTGCCAGCAGCCCGGGGACTAGCGGGACGTCCTACAATGAGCAGTTCTTC	CASSPGTSGTSYNEQFF
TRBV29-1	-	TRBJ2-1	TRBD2	TGCAGCGTTGTAGGCGGGAGTCAAATTGAGCAGTTCTTC	CSVVGGSQIEQFF
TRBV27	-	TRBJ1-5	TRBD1	TGTGCCAGCAGTTACGGGCAGGGGGCATGGGAGCCCCAGCATTTT	CASSYGQGAWEPQHF
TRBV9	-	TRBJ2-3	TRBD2	TGTGCCAGCAGCGTATGGACTAGCGGGAGTTTGGATACGCAGTATTTT	CASSVWTSGSLDTQYF
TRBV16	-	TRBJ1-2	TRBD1	TGTGCCAGCAGCCTAAGCGGGACAGGGGGCTCCAGTGGCTACACCTTC	CASSLSGTGGSSGYTF
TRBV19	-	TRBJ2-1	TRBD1	TGTGCCAGTAGTTCAGGGGGACAATTCAATGAGCAGTTCTTC	CASSSGGQFNEQFF
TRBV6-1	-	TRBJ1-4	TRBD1	TGTGCCAGCAGTCCAGACAGGGGGCTAGGAAAACTGTTTTTT	CASSPDRGLGKLFF
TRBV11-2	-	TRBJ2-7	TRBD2	TGTGCCAGCAGCTCTGGACTAGCCAAGGAGCAGTACTTC	CASSSGLAKEQYF
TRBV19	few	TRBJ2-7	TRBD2	TGTGCCAGTAGTGTAACTAGCGGGTCCGAGCAGTACTTC	CASSVTSGSEQYF
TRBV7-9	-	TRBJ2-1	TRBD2	TGTGCCAGCAGCCGAGGACTAGGTTACAATGAGCAGTTCTTC	CASSRGLGYNEQFF
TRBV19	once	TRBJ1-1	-	TGTGCCAGTAGTTTGACAGAGAACACTGAAGCTTTCTTT	CASSLTENTEAFF
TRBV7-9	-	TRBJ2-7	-	TGTGCCAGCAGCTTCTCTTACTACGAGCAGTACTTC	CASSFSYYEQYF
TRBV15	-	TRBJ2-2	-	TGTGCCACCAGCTCATGGTCAGGGCACCTCACCGGGGAGCTGTTTTTT	CATSSWSGHLTGELFF
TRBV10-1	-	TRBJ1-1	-	TGCGCCAGCAGTGCGGGGGGCACTGAAGCTTTCTTT	CASSAGGTEAFF
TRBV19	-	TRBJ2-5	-	TGTGCCAGTAGTAGGTACTCATCAGAGACCCAGTACTTC	CASSRYSSETQYF
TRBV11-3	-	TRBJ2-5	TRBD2	TGTGCCAGCAGCTCCAGGGCACGGGGGGTGGTAGAGACCCAGTACTTC	CASSSRARGVVETQYF
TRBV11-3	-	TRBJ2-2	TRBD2	TGTGCCAGCAGCTTAGCTAGCGGGAGCGACACCGGGGAGCTGTTTTTT	CASSLASGSDTGELFF
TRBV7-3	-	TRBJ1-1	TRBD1	TGTGCCAGCAGCTTAACCGGGACAGGGGGCGTTACTCGTTTT	CASSLTGTGGVTRF
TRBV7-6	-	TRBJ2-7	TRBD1	TGTGCCAGCAGCTCCCCAGGGGGACACTCCTACGAGCAGTACTTC	CASSSPGGHSYEQYF
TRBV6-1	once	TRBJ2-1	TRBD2	TGTGCCAGCAGTGATGGGATTGAGGAGCGGGGAAACAATGAGCAGTTCTTC	CASSDGIEERGNNEQFF